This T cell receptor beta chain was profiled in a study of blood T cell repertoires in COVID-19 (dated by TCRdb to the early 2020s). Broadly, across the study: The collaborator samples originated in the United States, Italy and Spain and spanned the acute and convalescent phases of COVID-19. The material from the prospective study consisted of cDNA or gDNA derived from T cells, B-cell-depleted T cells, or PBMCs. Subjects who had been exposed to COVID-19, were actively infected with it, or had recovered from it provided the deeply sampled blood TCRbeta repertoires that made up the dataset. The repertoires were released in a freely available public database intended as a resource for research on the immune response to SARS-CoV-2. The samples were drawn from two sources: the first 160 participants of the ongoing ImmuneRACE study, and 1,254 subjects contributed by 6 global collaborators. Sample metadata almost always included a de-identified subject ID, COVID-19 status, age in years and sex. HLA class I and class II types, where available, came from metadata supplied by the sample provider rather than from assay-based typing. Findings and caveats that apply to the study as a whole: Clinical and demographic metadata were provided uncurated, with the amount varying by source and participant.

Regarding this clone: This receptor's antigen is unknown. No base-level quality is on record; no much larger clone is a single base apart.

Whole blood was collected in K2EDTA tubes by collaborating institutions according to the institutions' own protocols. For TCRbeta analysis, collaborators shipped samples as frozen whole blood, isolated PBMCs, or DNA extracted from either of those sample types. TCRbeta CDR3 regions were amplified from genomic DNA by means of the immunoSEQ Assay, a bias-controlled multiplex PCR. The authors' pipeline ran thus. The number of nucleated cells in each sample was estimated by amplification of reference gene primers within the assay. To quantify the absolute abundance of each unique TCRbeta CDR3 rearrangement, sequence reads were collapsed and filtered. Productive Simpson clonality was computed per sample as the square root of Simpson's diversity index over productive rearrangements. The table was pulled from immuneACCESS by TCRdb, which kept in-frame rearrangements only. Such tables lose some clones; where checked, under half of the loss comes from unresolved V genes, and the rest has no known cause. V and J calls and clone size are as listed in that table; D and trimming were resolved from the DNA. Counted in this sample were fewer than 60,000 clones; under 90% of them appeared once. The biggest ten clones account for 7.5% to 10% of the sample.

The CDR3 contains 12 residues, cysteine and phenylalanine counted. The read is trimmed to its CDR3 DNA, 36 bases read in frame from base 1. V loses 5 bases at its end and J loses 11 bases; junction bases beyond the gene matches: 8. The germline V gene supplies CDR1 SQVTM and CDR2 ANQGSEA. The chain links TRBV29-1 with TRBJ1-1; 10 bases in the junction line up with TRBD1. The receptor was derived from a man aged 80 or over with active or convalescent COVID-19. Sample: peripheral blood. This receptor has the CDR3 CSVIPGQGSAFF. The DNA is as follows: TGCAGCGTTATACCGGGACAGGGGAGTGCTTTCTTT.